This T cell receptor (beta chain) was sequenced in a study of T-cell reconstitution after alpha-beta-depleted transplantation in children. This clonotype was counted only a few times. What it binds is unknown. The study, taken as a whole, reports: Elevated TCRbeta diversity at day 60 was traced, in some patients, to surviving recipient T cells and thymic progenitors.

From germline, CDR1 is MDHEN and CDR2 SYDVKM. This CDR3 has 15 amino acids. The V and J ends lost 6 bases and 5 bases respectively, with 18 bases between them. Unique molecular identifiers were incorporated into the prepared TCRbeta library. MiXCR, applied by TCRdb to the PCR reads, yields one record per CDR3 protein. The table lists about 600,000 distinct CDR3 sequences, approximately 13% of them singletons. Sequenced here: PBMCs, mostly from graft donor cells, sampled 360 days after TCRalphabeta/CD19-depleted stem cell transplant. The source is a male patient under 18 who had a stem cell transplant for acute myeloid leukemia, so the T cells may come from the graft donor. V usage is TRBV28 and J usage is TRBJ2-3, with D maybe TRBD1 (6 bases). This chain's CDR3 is CASSTTGHLGDTQYF. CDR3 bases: TGTGCCAGCAGCACGACAGGCCACCTAGGAGATACGCAGTATTTT.